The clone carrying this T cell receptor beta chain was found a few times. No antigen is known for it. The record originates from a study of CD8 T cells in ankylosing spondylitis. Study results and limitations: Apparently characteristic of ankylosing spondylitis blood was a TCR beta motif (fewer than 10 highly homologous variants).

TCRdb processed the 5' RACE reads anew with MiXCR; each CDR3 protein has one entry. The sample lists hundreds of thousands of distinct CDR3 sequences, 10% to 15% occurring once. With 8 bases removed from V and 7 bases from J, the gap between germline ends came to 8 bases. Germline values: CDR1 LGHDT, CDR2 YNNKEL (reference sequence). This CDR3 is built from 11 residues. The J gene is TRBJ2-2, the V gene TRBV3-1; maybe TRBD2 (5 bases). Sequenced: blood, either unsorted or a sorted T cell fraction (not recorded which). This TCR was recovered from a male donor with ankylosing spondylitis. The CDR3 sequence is CASRRLGELFF. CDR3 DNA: TGTGCCAGCCGGAGGCTCGGGGAGCTGTTTTTT.